This TCR beta chain was sequenced for a study of breast tumors, draining lymph nodes, adjacent tissues. Each CDR3 protein gets one entry after TCRdb re-called the multiplex PCR reads with MiXCR. The sample records approximately 230,000 distinct CDR3 sequences, less than 40% being singletons. Trimming cost V 5 bases and J 0 bases, with 8 bases left between them. Per germline, CDR1 SGHTA and CDR2 FQGNSA. The CDR3 loop spans 14 amino acids. Breast cancer patients provided tissue from their axillary draining lymph nodes. This clonotype has at least ten counts. V gene TRBV7-2 combines with J gene TRBJ1-5; D unclear. Material: axillary lymph node tissue. The sequence was obtained from a female donor with breast cancer. Some clones in this sample may be carry-over from other donors' samples. The DNA of the CDR3 is TGTGCCAGCAGCCTTCGTATTAGCAATCAGCCCCAGCATTTT. Translation: CASSLRISNQPQHF.